This entry lists 11 T cell receptor beta chains sequenced from one sample in a study of T-cell reconstitution after alpha-beta-depleted transplantation in children. Construction of the TCRbeta library involved unique molecular identifiers. MiXCR was run by TCRdb on the PCR reads, yielding one entry per CDR3 protein. The sample carries roughly 350,000 distinct CDR3 sequences, about 16% recorded once. The source was PBMCs, mostly from graft donor cells, collected 360 days after TCRalphabeta/CD19-depleted stem cell transplant. All receptors come from a male patient under 10 years old who had a stem cell transplant for acute lymphoblastic leukemia, so the T cells may come from the graft donor.

This clonotype was recorded a few times. The chain recombines TRBV12-3 or TRBV12-4 with TRBJ2-2, with D tentatively TRBD1 or TRBD2 (7 bases each). There are 16 residues in the CDR3. Between the trimmed V and J ends, which lost 5 bases and 3 bases, there was a span of 16 bases. The CDR3 sequence is CASSPLRGGYTGELFF. DNA for the CDR3: TGTGCCAGCAGTCCCCTCAGGGGGGGATACACCGGGGAGCTGTTTTTT.

The chain recombines TRBV10-3 with TRBJ2-1; D uncertain. Trimming shortened V by 3 bases and J by 5 bases, and 11 bases separated the two germline ends. Germline CDR1 ENHRY, CDR2 SYGVKD. The CDR3 contains 14 residues. CDR3 residues: CAISDGSGHNEQFF. The CDR3 region has the DNA TGTGCCATCAGTGACGGCTCTGGGCACAATGAGCAGTTCTTC.

In this sample, this clonotype turned up many times. The chain combines TRBV20-1 with TRBJ2-7, with 10 bases lining up with TRBD2. The CDR3 extends over 16 amino acids. After removal of 3 bases from V and 2 bases from J, the junction contained 10 bases not matched to a gene. Germline CDR1 is DFQATT and CDR2 is SNEGSKA (reference sequence). The CDR3 loop is CSASALRTSGTYEQYF. The CDR3 DNA is TGCAGTGCTAGCGCTCTTCGGACTAGCGGAACCTACGAGCAGTACTTC.

This clonotype was counted ten times or more. The V call is TRBV6-5, the J call TRBJ1-2; D gene ambiguous. V lost 3 bases to trimming and J lost 6 bases, with 11 bases between them. The CDR3 has 13 amino acids. The germline V gene encodes CDR1 MNHEY and CDR2 SVGAGI. This CDR3 reads CASSYGLANGYTF. The CDR3 nucleotides read TGTGCCAGCAGTTATGGGCTTGCGAATGGCTACACCTTC.

The chain links TRBV27 to TRBJ2-1; D possibly uses TRBD1 or TRBD2 (6 bases each). V was clipped by 5 bases and J by 3 bases, with 11 bases between them. The CDR3 length is 14 residues. The germline CDR1 and CDR2 sequences are MNHEY and SMNVEV (reference sequence). The CDR3 DNA sequence: TGTGCCAGCAGTATGCGGGACAACTACAATGAGCAGTTCTTC. This codes for CASSMRDNYNEQFF.

Many counts were recorded for this clonotype. The chain carries TRBV4-2 and TRBJ2-3; D remains unclear. Germline lookup yields CDR1 LGHNA and CDR2 YNFKEQ. Trimming shortened V by 0 bases and J by 2 bases, and 9 bases separated the two germline ends. The CDR3 is 15 residues long. In DNA form, the CDR3 reads TGTGCCAGCAGCCAAGATGATGCGATCACAGATACGCAGTATTTT. Its translation is CASSQDDAITDTQYF.

This clonotype has a handful of counts. This chain links TRBV2 with TRBJ1-5; weak D call: TRBD1 (6 bases). This CDR3 has 12 amino acids. CDR1 is SNHLY, CDR2 FYNNEI, per germline. V was cut by 3 bases and J by 9 bases, with 9 bases left in between. CDR3 sequence reads: CASSDRGGPQHF. The CDR3 DNA is TGTGCCAGCAGTGACAGGGGCGGGCCCCAGCATTTT.

The rearrangement joins TRBV28 to TRBJ1-4; no clear D gene. With 2 bases removed from V and 8 bases from J, the gap between germline ends came to 3 bases. Germline V lookup: CDR1 MDHEN, CDR2 SYDVKM. The CDR3 has 11 amino acids. CDR3 sequence reads: CASSLREKLFF. The CDR3 region has the DNA TGTGCCAGCAGTTTAAGAGAAAAACTGTTTTTT.

The chain carries TRBV12-3 or TRBV12-4 and TRBJ1-2; D is unresolved. Trimming stripped 5 bases from V and 8 bases from J, with 9 bases between. CDR3 length: 11 residues. The CDR3 DNA follows: TGTGCCAGCAGTCTCACTCGAGGCTACACCTTC. As protein: CASSLTRGYTF.

The chain employs TRBV12-3 or TRBV12-4 and TRBJ1-1; TRBD1 might be the D (5 bases). The CDR3 has 17 residues. Trimming took 1 base from V and 8 from J, leaving 23 bases between them. The DNA of the CDR3 is TGTGCCAGCAGTTTAGGGGGCGGACACCGTGGGCCCTCGGAAGCTTTCTTT. Translated: CASSLGGGHRGPSEAFF.

This clonotype has just a few counts. V usage is TRBV10-3 and J usage is TRBJ2-1; weak D call: TRBD2 (5 bases). Trimming stripped 2 bases from V and 8 bases from J, with 13 bases between. This CDR3 contains 14 residues. Looked up from germline, CDR1 is ENHRY and CDR2 is SYGVKD. CDR3: CAISEPGLGDEQFF. The CDR3 bases are TGTGCCATCAGTGAGCCCGGACTTGGCGATGAGCAGTTCTTC.